The 16 T cell receptor beta chains listed next were all sequenced from one sample in a study of human T cells and chemical hapten exposure. As for time point: pre-sensitization, week 0. Treatment meaning: therapeutic diphenylcyclopropenone sensitization with weekly scalp DPC. MiXCR, applied by TCRdb to the RACE reads, yields one record per CDR3 protein. The sample comprises 300,000 to 400,000 distinct CDR3 sequences, more than 4.5% of which are singletons, and just over 2.5% rests with the top ten. Sequencing was performed on whole blood, taken in connection with sensitization to the hapten diphenylcyclopropenone (DPC). The receptors derive from a woman in her fifties or sixties with alopecia areata. Some clones in this sample may be carry-over from other donors' samples.

This clonotype has a handful of counts. The chain couples TRBV6-1 to TRBJ1-6; D might be TRBD1 (5 bases). Trimming removed 6 bases at V and 5 bases at J, with 11 bases between. The length of the CDR3 is 14 residues. Looked up from germline, CDR1 is MNHNS and CDR2 is SASEGT. In nucleotides, the CDR3 is TGTGCCAGCAGGGAGACAGCTGATAATTCACCCCTCCACTTT. The encoded protein is CASRETADNSPLHF.

The chain uses TRBV29-1 and TRBJ1-2; TRBD1 aligns across 11 bases. The CDR3 is 13 amino acids. V lost 5 bases and J lost 3; bases outside the gene matches: 2. CDR1 is SQVTM and CDR2 is ANQGSEA in the germline V gene. This chain's CDR3 is CSVRTGGDYGYTF. CDR3 sequence (DNA): TGCAGCGTTAGGACAGGGGGCGACTATGGCTACACCTTC.

This clonotype has ten or more counts. The chain has TRBV12-3 or TRBV12-4 and TRBJ1-4; 11 bases map to TRBD1. Trimming cost V 7 bases and J 6 bases; bases outside gene matches: 7. This CDR3 has 15 amino acids. For the CDR3, the DNA is TGTGCCAGCAACTCTCCGGGACAGGGGGATGAAAAACTGTTTTTT. Translating gives CASNSPGQGDEKLFF.

Many counts were recorded for this clonotype. The J gene is TRBJ1-5, the V gene TRBV2; no definite D call. V was cut by 6 bases and J by 4 bases, with 13 bases left in between. Germline lookup yields CDR1 SNHLY and CDR2 FYNNEI. This CDR3 comprises 14 residues. In DNA, the CDR3 is TGTGCCAGCAGGAGGTCCCGGGAAAATCAGCCCCAGCATTTT. Encoded protein: CASRRSRENQPQHF.

This clonotype was recorded at least ten times. The chain joins TRBV5-1 to TRBJ2-7; D not resolved. Germline V gene data show CDR1 as SGHRS and CDR2 as YFSETQ. Trimming pared 1 base from V and 0 bases from J, leaving 5 bases between. This CDR3 has 13 residues. The CDR3 region is CASSLTLSYEQYF. In DNA, the CDR3 is TGCGCCAGCAGCTTGACCCTCTCCTACGAGCAGTACTTC.

The V and J genes are TRBV19 and TRBJ2-3; D gene unclear. Trimming left V 4 bases short and J 10 bases short, with 15 bases between. The CDR3 length is 13 residues. The germline gives CDR1 LNHDA, CDR2 SQIVND (reference sequence). Here the CDR3 DNA reads TGTGCCAGTAGTAAACTAATCAGCGCCTCGCAGTATTTT. Translation: CASSKLISASQYF.

In this sample, this clonotype turned up many times. The chain uses TRBV7-6 and TRBJ1-1, with TRBD1 matching over 7 bases. From germline, CDR1 is SGHVS and CDR2 FNYEAQ. V lost 4 bases to trimming and J lost 1 base; unmatched junction nucleotides: 0. This CDR3 spans 13 amino acids. The CDR3 spells CASSWDRNTEAFF. The DNA of the CDR3 is TGTGCCAGCAGCTGGGACAGGAACACTGAAGCTTTCTTT.

The chain combines TRBV7-7 with TRBJ2-5, with 7 bases matching TRBD2. The CDR3 sequence is 16 residues long. After removal of 0 bases from V and 1 base from J, the junction contained 5 bases not matched to a gene. Germline loops: CDR1 SSHAT, CDR2 FNYEAQ (reference sequence). The CDR3 protein is CASSLALASGQETQYF. CDR3 DNA: TGTGCCAGCAGCTTAGCGCTGGCTAGCGGCCAAGAGACCCAGTACTTC.

This clonotype was counted many times. The DNA for the CDR3 is TGTGCCAGCAGCGTCGGGGCCGATGTAAACACCGGGGAGCTGTTTTTT. Its translation: CASSVGADVNTGELFF. This chain connects TRBV9 to TRBJ2-2; D may correspond to TRBD1 or TRBD2 (5 bases each). The CDR3 loop spans 16 amino acids. Germline CDR1 and CDR2: SGDLS and YYNGEE. Trimming left V 2 bases short and J 2 bases short, with 13 bases between.

This clonotype was observed a few times. The chain carries TRBV2 and TRBJ1-2; weak D call: TRBD1 (5 bases). Germline V CDR1 and CDR2: SNHLY, FYNNEI. Between the trimmed V and J ends, which lost 2 bases and 8 bases, there was a span of 15 bases. The CDR3 runs to 14 residues. The CDR3 protein is CASSESPGGSGYTF. In DNA form, the CDR3 reads TGTGCCAGCAGTGAAAGTCCGGGGGGATCCGGCTACACCTTC.

This clonotype was seen a handful of times. The chain joins TRBV20-1 to TRBJ1-6, with a weak D call TRBD1 (6 bases). V was pared by 6 bases and J by 12 bases, with 21 bases between. Germline V CDR1 and CDR2: DFQATT, SNEGSKA (reference sequence). The CDR3 extends over 14 amino acids. The CDR3 DNA reads as TGCAGTGCCATAAGACAGGCCTGGGGGGAACCCCTCCACTTT. Its protein product is CSAIRQAWGEPLHF.

The table lists this clonotype with a few counts. The gene calls are TRBV9 and TRBJ2-1; 10 bases are a match to TRBD2. The CDR3 runs to 15 residues. Germline V gene data show CDR1 as SGDLS and CDR2 as YYNGEE. The ends lost 3 bases at V and 4 bases at J; junction bases unmatched: 4. This CDR3 reads CASSATSGAYNEQFF. The CDR3 DNA is TGTGCCAGCAGCGCCACTAGCGGGGCGTACAATGAGCAGTTCTTC.

V gene TRBV12-3 or TRBV12-4 combines with J gene TRBJ2-3; 7 bases agree with TRBD1. The CDR3 spans 13 residues. V trimming: 7 bases; J trimming: 8 bases; junction bases outside the gene matches: 9. The CDR3 region has the DNA TGTGCCAGCATGGCGGTGCCAGGGGGTACGCAGTATTTT. This sequence encodes CASMAVPGGTQYF.

This clonotype was picked up a small number of times. The rearrangement joins TRBV4-1 to TRBJ2-1; 8 bases fit TRBD2. Germline V gives CDR1 MGHRA, CDR2 YSYEKL. After removal of 1 base from V and 8 bases from J, the junction contained 7 bases not matched to a gene. The CDR3 has 15 residues. For the CDR3, the DNA is TGCGCCAGCAGCCAAGTTAGCGGGGTACGGGATGAGCAGTTCTTC. Translated, it gives CASSQVSGVRDEQFF.

In its sample, this clonotype was seen a few times. V is TRBV5-1 and J is TRBJ1-4; 9 nucleotides agree with TRBD1. With 0 bases clipped from V and 3 bases from J, the junction kept 6 bases outside the gene matches. There are 17 residues in the CDR3. Germline V lookup: CDR1 SGHRS, CDR2 YFSETQ. CDR3 sequence (DNA): TGCGCCAGCAGCTTGGCCGGGACAGGGAAGTCTAATGAAAAACTGTTTTTT. This translates into CASSLAGTGKSNEKLFF.

This clonotype was counted at least ten times. V and J are TRBV20-1 and TRBJ2-7; the match to TRBD1 covers 8 bases. This CDR3 is 14 amino acids long. CDR1 and CDR2 from the germline V gene are DFQATT and SNEGSKA (reference sequence). V lost 3 bases and J lost 2; bases outside the gene matches: 6. The CDR3 reads CSARDREIPYEQYF. The CDR3 DNA is TGCAGTGCTAGGGACAGGGAAATACCCTACGAGCAGTACTTC.